This T cell receptor (beta chain) originates from a study of cytomegalovirus exposure and HLA in healthy donors. Overall study context: HLA-typed donors were the source of roughly 85 million unique TCRs held in an early data release.

Study-level findings and limits: There were around 160 TCR beta chains listed as cytomegalovirus-associated. In a later analysis, V- and J-gene trimming of beta chains associated with a DCLRE1C missense variant, replicated independently.

This PCR relied on a set of 60 Vbeta primers and 13 Jbeta primers. Authors' methods: It was a later analysis that counted 83 million or so unique TCR beta chains, of which about 10 million were shared. Method: immunoSEQ multiplex PCR; TCRdb's copy keeps in-frame clones and lacks some. V and J calls and clone size are copied from that table; D and trimming were computed from the DNA. The sample comprises about 150,000 clones, 60% to 80% of which are singletons, and approximately 4.2% rests with the top ten. Details on this clone: The antigen remains unidentified.

Germline lookup yields CDR1 SGHKS and CDR2 YYEKEE (reference sequence). V lost 4 bases and J lost 3, with 14 bases in between. The CDR3 is made up of 15 amino acids. The rearrangement links TRBV5-5 to TRBJ1-5; no clear D. This clonotype originated in a man aged 50 to 60 in good health and CMV-seropositive. Input material: PBMCs. The CDR3 DNA reads as TGTGCCAGCAGCGCTCTCGAACAGCTCAATCAGCCCCAGCATTTT. Translating it yields CASSALEQLNQPQHF.